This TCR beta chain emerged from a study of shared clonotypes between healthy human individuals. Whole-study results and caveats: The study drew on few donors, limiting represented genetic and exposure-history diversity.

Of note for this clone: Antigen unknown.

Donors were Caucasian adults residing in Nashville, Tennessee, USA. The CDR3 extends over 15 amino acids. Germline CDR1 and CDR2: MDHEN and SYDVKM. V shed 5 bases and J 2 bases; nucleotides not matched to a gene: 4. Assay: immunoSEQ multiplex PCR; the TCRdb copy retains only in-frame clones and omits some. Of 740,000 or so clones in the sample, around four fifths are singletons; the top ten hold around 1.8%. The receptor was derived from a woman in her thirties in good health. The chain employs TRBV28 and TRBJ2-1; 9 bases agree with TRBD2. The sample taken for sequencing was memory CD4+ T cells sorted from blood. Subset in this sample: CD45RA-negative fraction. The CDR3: CASSPAGGPYNEQFF. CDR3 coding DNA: TGTGCCAGCAGTCCCGCGGGAGGGCCCTACAATGAGCAGTTCTTC.